A selection of T cell receptor beta chains follows, all from one sample in a study of T cell responses to AZD1222 COVID-19 vaccine. Using immunoSEQ multiplex PCR, the repertoire was profiled, and TCRdb retains in-frame clones only, with some absent. The top ten clones hold just under 3% of a sample with more than 140,000 clones, more than 80% of them seen once. The sample was peripheral blood, taken on day 0 of AZD1222 vaccination. The receptor set was obtained from an adult in good health. The CDR3 runs from the conserved cysteine through the conserved F or W. A D gene is named only where the DNA matches it firmly. Size is stated for part of the rows, as once, few or many counts, or as a class when the clone is expanded.

V	J	D	size	DNA	CDR3
TRBV15	TRBJ1-4	TRBD1	NA	TGTGCCACCAGCAGAGGGCGACAGGGACGTAATGAAAAACTGTTTTTT	CATSRGRQGRNEKLFF
TRBV7-9	TRBJ2-7	TRBD1	NA	TGTGCCAGCAGCTTTCCCGACAGGGGAGCCTACGAGCAGTACTTC	CASSFPDRGAYEQYF
TRBV13	TRBJ1-2	NA	NA	TGTGCCAGCAGCTACGGACGGACGGCTAACTATGGCTACACCTTC	CASSYGRTANYGYTF
TRBV11-3	TRBJ2-7	NA	NA	TGTGCCAGCAGCTGGTCACAGGGCTACGAGCAGTACTTC	CASSWSQGYEQYF
TRBV3-1/TRBV3-2	TRBJ1-1	NA	NA	TGTGCCAGCAGCCAAGATGCGAACCGGAGGGCTTTCTTT	CASSQDANRRAFF
TRBV25-1	TRBJ2-7	NA	few	TGTGCCAGCAGTAGACTGGCAGGAATAACCGAGCAGTACTTC	CASSRLAGITEQYF
TRBV24-1	TRBJ2-2	TRBD1	NA	TGTGCCACCGAGCGGACAGGGGACACCGGGGAGCTGTTTTTT	CATERTGDTGELFF
TRBV29-1	TRBJ2-4	NA	once	TGCAGCGTTCAGGATAGCGGATCCAAAAACATTCAGTACTTC	CSVQDSGSKNIQYF
TRBV7-2	TRBJ2-5	TRBD2	NA	TGTGCCAGCAGCTTGGGGGGGGTCCAAGAGACCCAGTACTTC	CASSLGGVQETQYF
TRBV6-2/TRBV6-3	TRBJ1-5	NA	NA	TGTGCCAGCAGTTATACTCGGGGGTCCAATCAGCCCCAGCATTTT	CASSYTRGSNQPQHF
TRBV9	TRBJ2-3	TRBD1	NA	TGTGCCAGCAGCGGGGGACAGAGGGTTGGTGGTACGCAGTATTTT	CASSGGQRVGGTQYF